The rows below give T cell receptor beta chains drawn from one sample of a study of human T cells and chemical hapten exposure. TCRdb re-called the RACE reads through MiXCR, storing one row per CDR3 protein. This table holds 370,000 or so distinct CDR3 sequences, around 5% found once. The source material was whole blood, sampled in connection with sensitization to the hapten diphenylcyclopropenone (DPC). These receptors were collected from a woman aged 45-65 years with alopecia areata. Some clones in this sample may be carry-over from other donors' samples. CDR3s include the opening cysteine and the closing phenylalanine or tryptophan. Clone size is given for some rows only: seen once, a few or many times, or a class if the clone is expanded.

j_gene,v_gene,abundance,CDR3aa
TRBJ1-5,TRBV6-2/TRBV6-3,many,CASTPGTGGANQPQHF
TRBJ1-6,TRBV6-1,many,CASSAVDYNSPLHF
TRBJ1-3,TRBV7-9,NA,CASHGGLTGNTIYF
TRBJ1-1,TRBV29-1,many,CSVELLDYTEAFF
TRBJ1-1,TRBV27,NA,CASSLWRQGSWGTEAFF
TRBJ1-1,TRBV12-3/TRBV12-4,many,CASSTPGSTEAFF
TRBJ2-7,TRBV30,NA,CAWQSQELYEQYF
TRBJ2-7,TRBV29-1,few,CSVERKGATYEQYF
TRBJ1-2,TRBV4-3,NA,CASSQAGGPYGYTF
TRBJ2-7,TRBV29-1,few,CSVTGTGINEQYF
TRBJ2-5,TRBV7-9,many,CASSGGRAQYF
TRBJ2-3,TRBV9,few,CASSVGSLGDTQYF
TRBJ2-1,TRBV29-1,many,CSAGKGRNEQFF
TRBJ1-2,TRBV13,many,CASSFGGARGYTF
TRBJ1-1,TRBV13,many,CASSFPPTGATEAFF
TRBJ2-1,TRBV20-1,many,CSASGRANNEQFF
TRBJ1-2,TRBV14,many,CASSQDRGGLSGYTF
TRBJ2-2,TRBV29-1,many,CSVSQTGELFF
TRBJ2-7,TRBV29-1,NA,CSTGDAGYEQYF
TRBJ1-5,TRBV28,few,CASSSGRPQHF
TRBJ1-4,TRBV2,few,CASSPTRVPNEKLFF
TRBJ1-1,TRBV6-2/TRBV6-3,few,CASNRIRGPLMNTEAFF
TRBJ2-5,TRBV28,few,CASTQRLAGVETQYF
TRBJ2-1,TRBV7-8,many,CASSPPGLAGDYNEQFF
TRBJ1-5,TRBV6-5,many,CASSYSSQQPQHF
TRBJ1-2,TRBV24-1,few,CATSDLLHGSGYTF
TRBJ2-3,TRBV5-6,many,CASSQGLGHGDTQYF
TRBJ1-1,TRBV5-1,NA,CASSLDREPNTEAFF
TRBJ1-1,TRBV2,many,CASSPGQGIGTEAFF
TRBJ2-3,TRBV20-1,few,CSARSGSRDTQYF
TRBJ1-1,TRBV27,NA,CASSKSRVQEEAFF
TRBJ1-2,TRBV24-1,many,CATSDTDRGGYTF